Each of the 10 T cell receptor beta chains below was sequenced from the same sample in a study of healthy donors' naive CD4 and CD8 T cells. Each TCR library used around 500 ng of total RNA and a linear amplification protocol. TCRdb analysed the reads with MiXCR anew, one entry per CDR3 protein. The table records 200,000 or so distinct CDR3 sequences, around three quarters of them present only once. The sequencing input was naive CD4+ and CD8+ T cells sorted from blood, pooled from several donors. These receptors originate from a pool of human donors in good health; the sample pools cells from several healthy donors.

This clonotype has a handful of counts. The DNA for the CDR3 is TGTGCCAGTAGCAAGACAGGGGGCGCCTACAATGAGCAGTTCTTC. It encodes CASSKTGGAYNEQFF. V gene TRBV19 combines with J gene TRBJ2-1; 10 bases line up with TRBD1. The V and J ends lost 6 bases and 2 bases, in that order; junction bases with no gene match: 4. Germline values: CDR1 LNHDA, CDR2 SQIVND (reference sequence). The CDR3 runs to 15 residues.

This clonotype was seen a few times. The chain combines TRBV5-1 with TRBJ2-1; the D is unclear. Per the germline V gene, CDR1 is SGHRS and CDR2 is YFSETQ. Trimming cost V 2 bases and J 0 bases, with 3 bases left between them. This CDR3 comprises 13 residues. CDR3 DNA: TGCGCCAGCAGCTTTAACTCCTACAATGAGCAGTTCTTC. This sequence encodes CASSFNSYNEQFF.

This clonotype was found a few times. Germline and junction disagree at one end, which may indicate a read error. J is TRBJ2-1 and V is TRBV7-2, with 8 bases aligning to TRBD1. The CDR3 runs 12 residues. Germline loops: CDR1 SGHTA, CDR2 FQGNSA. DNA of the CDR3: TGTGCCAGCAGCTATGGGCAGGGGGCTCAAACCTTC. Residues: CASSYGQGAQTF. Complete variable domain (other parts from reference TRBV7-2 and TRBJ2-1): GAGVSQSPSNKVTEKGKDVELRCDPISGHTALYWYRQSLGQGLEFLIYFQGNSAPDKSGLPSDRFSAERTGGSVSTLTIQRTQQEDSAVYLCASSYGQGAQTFGPGTRLTVL.

This clonotype was counted once. The chain is built from TRBV19 and TRBJ2-7, with D perhaps given as TRBD1 or TRBD2 (5 bases each). Trimming removed 4 bases at V and 2 bases at J, with 9 bases between. Germline V gives CDR1 LNHDA, CDR2 SQIVND (reference sequence). The CDR3 runs to 13 residues. The CDR3 spells CASSTGGTYEQYF. DNA of the CDR3: TGTGCCAGTAGTACTGGGGGTACCTACGAGCAGTACTTC.

This chain links TRBV29-1 with TRBJ2-7; no definite D call. V lost 6 bases to trimming and J lost 3 bases, with 15 bases between them. From germline, CDR1 is SQVTM and CDR2 ANQGSEA. This CDR3 is 13 amino acids long. The CDR3 region has the DNA TGCAGCGTAGTCTCGTTGCTGGGCTACGAGCAGTACTTC. Translated: CSVVSLLGYEQYF.

This clonotype was seen a few times. The chain has TRBV5-6 and TRBJ2-2, with TRBD1 matching 9 bases. V lost 3 bases, J lost 5 bases, and 5 bases stayed unmatched. This CDR3 contains 15 residues. Germline V gives CDR1 SGHDT, CDR2 YYEEEE. The CDR3 bases are TGTGCCAGCAGCTCAGGACAGGGGAAAACCGGGGAGCTGTTTTTT. Its protein product is CASSSGQGKTGELFF.

The J gene is TRBJ1-2, the V gene TRBV6-5, with D uncertain. The CDR3 is 14 residues long. The germline V and J ends were trimmed by 2 bases and 5 bases, with 12 bases remaining between them. Germline V CDR1 and CDR2: MNHEY, SVGAGI. In DNA, the CDR3 is TGTGCCAGCAGTTACCGGGAGCTAGGGTATGGCTACACCTTC. Translating it yields CASSYRELGYGYTF.

The V call is TRBV29-1, the J call TRBJ2-7, with D perhaps TRBD1 (6 bases). The CDR3 has 14 residues. Germline V gives CDR1 SQVTM, CDR2 ANQGSEA. V shed 3 bases and J shed 4 bases, with 16 bases lying between them. CDR3 in amino acids: CSVDGYRESYEQYF. In DNA form, the CDR3 reads TGCAGCGTTGATGGTTACAGGGAAAGTTACGAGCAGTACTTC.

The chain joins TRBV5-4 to TRBJ2-2; the D is unclear. V lost 4 bases and J 0 bases, leaving 4 bases between the germline ends. The germline gives CDR1 SGHNT, CDR2 YYREEE (reference sequence). The CDR3 is 13 residues long. The CDR3, as DNA: TGTGCCAGCAGCACCGCGAACACCGGGGAGCTGTTTTTT. This codes for CASSTANTGELFF. The variable domain in full, with the rest retrieved from reference TRBV5-4 and TRBJ2-2, is ETGVTQSPTHLIKTRGQQVTLRCSSQSGHNTVSWYQQALGQGPQFIFQYYREEENGRGNFPPRFSGLQFPNYSSELNVNALELDDSALYLCASSTANTGELFFGEGSRLTVL.

This clonotype was found a few times. The chain links TRBV18 to TRBJ2-3; a weak D match, TRBD2 (6 bases). Trimming shortened V by 3 bases and J by 5 bases, and 21 bases separated the two germline ends. Looked up from germline, CDR1 is KGHSH and CDR2 is LQKENI. The CDR3 runs 17 residues. Written as DNA, the CDR3 is TGTGCCAGCTCACCCAGCATGGTGGCAGGGACTGGAGATACGCAGTATTTT. This codes for CASSPSMVAGTGDTQYF.